This is a list of T cell receptor beta chains from one sample in a study of T cell repertoires in aging, cancer and after chemotherapy. TCRdb called the multiplex PCR reads again in MiXCR, with one record for every CDR3 protein. The table records some 1,400 distinct CDR3 sequences, about 43% of them present only once. The sequencing input was blood. These receptors originate from a human donor with a blood cancer. Each CDR3 is given with its conserved first and last residue. The order of the fields is V gene, J gene, CDR3 protein.

v_gene: TRBV20-1
j_gene: TRBJ1-5
CDR3aa: CSVQAGHLNQPQHF

v_gene: TRBV30
j_gene: TRBJ1-6
CDR3aa: CAWRGGGEEPLHF

v_gene: TRBV13
j_gene: TRBJ2-7
CDR3aa: CASSFSGRGSYEQYF

v_gene: TRBV6-1
j_gene: TRBJ2-5
CDR3aa: CASRPTGVAQETQYF

v_gene: TRBV6-6
j_gene: TRBJ1-5
CDR3aa: CASSYRRGRGDSNQPQHF

v_gene: TRBV24-1
j_gene: TRBJ2-1
CDR3aa: CATGGLAGPHEQFF

v_gene: TRBV6-1
j_gene: TRBJ2-3
CDR3aa: CASSGGLVSDTQYF

v_gene: TRBV24-1
j_gene: TRBJ2-5
CDR3aa: CATSGGRGHILETQYF

v_gene: TRBV27
j_gene: TRBJ1-6
CDR3aa: CASSLSTASSYNSPLHF

v_gene: TRBV6-1
j_gene: TRBJ2-5
CDR3aa: CASSPRGSGSGETQYF

v_gene: TRBV12-5
j_gene: TRBJ2-1
CDR3aa: CASGPAGVPYNEQFF

v_gene: TRBV7-6
j_gene: TRBJ2-1
CDR3aa: CASPGLAGSNEQFF

v_gene: TRBV29-1
j_gene: TRBJ2-7
CDR3aa: CSATQGSYEQYF

v_gene: TRBV5-1
j_gene: TRBJ1-3
CDR3aa: CASSPGFASGNTIYF

v_gene: TRBV11-2
j_gene: TRBJ2-7
CDR3aa: CASSPGAGGYYEQYF

v_gene: TRBV12-3/TRBV12-4
j_gene: TRBJ2-1
CDR3aa: CASSPTGGSYNEQFF

v_gene: TRBV27
j_gene: TRBJ2-7
CDR3aa: CASSFGGSYEQYF

v_gene: TRBV7-2
j_gene: TRBJ1-4
CDR3aa: CASRRQGGINEKLFF

v_gene: TRBV27
j_gene: TRBJ1-1
CDR3aa: CASSLGLNTEAFF

v_gene: TRBV19
j_gene: TRBJ2-3
CDR3aa: CASSPLGGTDTQYF

v_gene: TRBV6-1
j_gene: TRBJ2-4
CDR3aa: CASSERLAGNIQYF

v_gene: TRBV20-1
j_gene: TRBJ2-1
CDR3aa: CSARVAGVYNEQFF

v_gene: TRBV10-1
j_gene: TRBJ2-3
CDR3aa: CASSEGLTDTQYF

v_gene: TRBV9
j_gene: TRBJ2-3
CDR3aa: CASSVATRTGGDTQYF

v_gene: TRBV20-1
j_gene: TRBJ1-5
CDR3aa: CSARDLGGTEHF

v_gene: TRBV15
j_gene: TRBJ2-1
CDR3aa: CATSRDFMNEQFF

v_gene: TRBV27
j_gene: TRBJ1-1
CDR3aa: CASSLGTPNTEAFF

v_gene: TRBV30
j_gene: TRBJ1-6
CDR3aa: CACQYDLGSPLHF

v_gene: TRBV19
j_gene: TRBJ1-1
CDR3aa: CASHEGGTEAFF

v_gene: TRBV12-3/TRBV12-4
j_gene: TRBJ2-4
CDR3aa: CASSKAGEGNIQYF